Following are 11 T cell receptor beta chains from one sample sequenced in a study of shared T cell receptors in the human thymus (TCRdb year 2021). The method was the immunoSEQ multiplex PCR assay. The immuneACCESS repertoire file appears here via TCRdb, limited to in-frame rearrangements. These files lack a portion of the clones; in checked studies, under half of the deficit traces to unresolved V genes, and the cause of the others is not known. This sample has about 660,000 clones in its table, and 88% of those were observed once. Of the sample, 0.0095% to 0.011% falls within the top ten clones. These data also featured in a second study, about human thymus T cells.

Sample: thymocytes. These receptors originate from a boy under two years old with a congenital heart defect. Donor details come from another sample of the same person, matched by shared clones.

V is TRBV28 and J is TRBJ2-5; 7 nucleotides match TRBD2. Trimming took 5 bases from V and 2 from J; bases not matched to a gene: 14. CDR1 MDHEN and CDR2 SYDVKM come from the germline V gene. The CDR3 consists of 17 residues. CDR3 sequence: CASSTQPLSGPQETQYF. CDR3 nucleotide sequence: TGTGCCAGCAGTACGCAACCCCTTAGCGGGCCACAAGAGACCCAGTACTTC.

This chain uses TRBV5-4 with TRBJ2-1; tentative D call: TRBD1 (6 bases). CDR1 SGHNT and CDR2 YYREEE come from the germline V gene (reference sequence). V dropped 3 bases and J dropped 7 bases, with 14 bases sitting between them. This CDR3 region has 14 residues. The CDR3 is CASSSYSGVNEQFF. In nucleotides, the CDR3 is TGTGCCAGCAGCTCCTACTCAGGGGTAAATGAGCAGTTCTTC.

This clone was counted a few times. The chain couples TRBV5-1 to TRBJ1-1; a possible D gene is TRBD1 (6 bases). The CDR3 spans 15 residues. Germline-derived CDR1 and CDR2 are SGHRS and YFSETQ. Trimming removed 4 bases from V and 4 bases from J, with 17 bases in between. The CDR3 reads CASSPGGRTGTEAFF. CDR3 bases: TGCGCCAGCAGCCCCGGGGGGCGCACGGGCACTGAAGCTTTCTTT. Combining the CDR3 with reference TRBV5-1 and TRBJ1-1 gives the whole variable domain KAGVTQTPRYLIKTRGQQVTLSCSPISGHRSVSWYQQTPGQGLQFLFEYFSETQRNKGNFPGRFSGRQFSNSRSEMNVSTLELGDSALYLCASSPGGRTGTEAFFGQGTRLTVV.

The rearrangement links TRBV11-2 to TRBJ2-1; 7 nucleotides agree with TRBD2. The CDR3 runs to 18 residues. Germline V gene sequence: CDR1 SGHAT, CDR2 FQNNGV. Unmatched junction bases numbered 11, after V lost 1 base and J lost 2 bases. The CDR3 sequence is CASSLVERERGPYNEQFF. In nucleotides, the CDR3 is TGTGCCAGCAGCTTAGTTGAGCGGGAACGGGGTCCCTACAATGAGCAGTTCTTC.

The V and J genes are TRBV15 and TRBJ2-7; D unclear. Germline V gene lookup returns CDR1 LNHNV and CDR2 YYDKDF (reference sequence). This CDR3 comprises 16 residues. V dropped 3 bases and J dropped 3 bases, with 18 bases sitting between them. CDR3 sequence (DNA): TGTGCCACCAGCAGGTCGTCTAAAGACAAGATCTACGAGCAGTACTTC. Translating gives CATSRSSKDKIYEQYF.

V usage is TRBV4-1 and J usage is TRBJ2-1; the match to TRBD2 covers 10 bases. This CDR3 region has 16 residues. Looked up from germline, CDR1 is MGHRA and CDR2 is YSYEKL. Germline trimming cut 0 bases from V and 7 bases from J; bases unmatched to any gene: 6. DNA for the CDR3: TGCGCCAGCAGCCAAGATTGGGGACTAGCGCAGAATGAGCAGTTCTTC. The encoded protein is CASSQDWGLAQNEQFF.

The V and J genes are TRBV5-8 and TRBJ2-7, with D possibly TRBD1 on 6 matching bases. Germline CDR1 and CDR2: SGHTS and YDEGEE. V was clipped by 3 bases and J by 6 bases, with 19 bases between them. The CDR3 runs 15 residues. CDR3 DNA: TGTGCCAGCAGCTGCGGACAGAACTCGTCCGGCGAGCAGTACTTC. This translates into CASSCGQNSSGEQYF.

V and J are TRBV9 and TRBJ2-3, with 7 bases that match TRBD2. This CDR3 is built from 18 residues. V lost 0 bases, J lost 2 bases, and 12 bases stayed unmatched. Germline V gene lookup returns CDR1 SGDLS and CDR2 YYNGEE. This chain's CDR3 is CASSVEAGAGAPTDTQYF. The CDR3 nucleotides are TGTGCCAGCAGCGTAGAGGCTGGGGCGGGAGCTCCCACAGATACGCAGTATTTT.

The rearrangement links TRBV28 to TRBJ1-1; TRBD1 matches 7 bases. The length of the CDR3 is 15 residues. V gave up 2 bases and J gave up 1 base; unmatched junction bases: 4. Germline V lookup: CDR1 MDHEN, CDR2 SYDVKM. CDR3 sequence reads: CASSLRRDRNTEAFF. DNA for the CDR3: TGTGCCAGCAGTTTAAGGCGGGACAGGAACACTGAAGCTTTCTTT.

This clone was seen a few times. The CDR3 bases are TGTGCCAGCAGTCCTCCGGCGGGAGGGTCAGAGGAGCAGTTCTTC. Encoded protein: CASSPPAGGSEEQFF. The chain employs TRBV27 and TRBJ2-1; 9 bases agree with TRBD2. Germline-derived CDR1 and CDR2 are MNHEY and SMNVEV (reference sequence). The V and J ends lost 5 bases and 10 bases, in that order; junction bases with no gene match: 12. This CDR3 spans 15 amino acids.

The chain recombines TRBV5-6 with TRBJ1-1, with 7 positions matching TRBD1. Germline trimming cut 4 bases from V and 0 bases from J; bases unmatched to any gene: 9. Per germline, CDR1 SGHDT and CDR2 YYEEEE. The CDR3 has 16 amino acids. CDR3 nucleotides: TGTGCCAGCAGCCCAGCGACAGGGCCTATGAACACTGAAGCTTTCTTT. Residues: CASSPATGPMNTEAFF. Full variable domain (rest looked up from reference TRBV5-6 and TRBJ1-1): DAGVTQSPTHLIKTRGQQVTLRCSPKSGHDTVSWYQQALGQGPQFIFQYYEEEERQRGNFPDRFSGHQFPNYSSELNVNALLLGDSALYLCASSPATGPMNTEAFFGQGTRLTVV.